A selection of T cell receptor beta chains follows, all from one sample in a study of T cells in Graves' hyperthyroidism and ophthalmopathy. TCRdb recomputed calls from the multiplex PCR reads with MiXCR, one row per CDR3 protein. Seen here are around 36,000 distinct CDR3 sequences, around 50% observed once, and the top ten hold 17%. The sequenced sample was blood. Receptors were obtained from a middle-aged man with Graves' ophthalmopathy. The CDR3 runs from the conserved cysteine through the conserved F or W. Each record gives: clone size, J gene, D gene, V gene, CDR3 protein, CDR3 DNA. D genes are given only for firm matches. Where a row states a size, it is once, few, many or the class of an expanded clone; other rows omit it.

once	TRBJ2-5	TRBD2	TRBV7-6	CASSLAGTGTSKETQYF	TGTGCCAGCAGCTTAGCGGGCACCGGGACTAGTAAGGAGACCCAGTACTTC
medium-sized	TRBJ2-1	NA	TRBV15	CATSRDMGSSYNEQFF	TGTGCCACCAGCAGAGATATGGGTAGCTCCTACAATGAGCAGTTCTTC
many	TRBJ1-4	NA	TRBV5-6	CASSRRVADEKLFF	TGTGCCAGCAGCAGAAGGGTGGCCGATGAAAAACTGTTTTTT
many	TRBJ2-2	TRBD2	TRBV19	CASKGTSGPTGELFF	TGTGCCAGTAAAGGCACTAGCGGGCCCACCGGGGAGCTGTTTTTT
NA	TRBJ2-7	NA	TRBV5-1	CTSGEPGTYEQYF	TGCACCAGCGGCGAACCTGGAACCTACGAGCAGTACTTC
NA	TRBJ2-3	TRBD2	TRBV29-1	CSGNPGSGVPNTQYF	TGCAGCGGAAACCCCGGGAGCGGGGTGCCGAATACGCAGTATTTT
NA	TRBJ2-2	NA	TRBV7-2	CASSRESGERIGGELFF	TGTGCCAGCAGTCGTGAGTCAGGGGAAAGGATAGGCGGGGAGCTGTTTTTT
NA	TRBJ2-5	TRBD2	TRBV5-6	CASSLIAGVETQYF	TGTGCCAGCAGCTTAATAGCGGGAGTAGAGACCCAGTACTTC
many	TRBJ1-1	TRBD1	TRBV6-5	CASRGTANTEAFF	TGTGCCAGCAGAGGGACAGCCAACACTGAAGCTTTCTTT
many	TRBJ2-1	TRBD1	TRBV7-9	CASTGGKNEQFF	TGTGCCAGCACAGGGGGCAAGAATGAGCAGTTCTTC
NA	TRBJ2-7	NA	TRBV5-6	CASSRWVNSEQYF	TGTGCCAGCAGTCGATGGGTGAACAGCGAGCAGTACTTC
NA	TRBJ2-3	NA	TRBV20-1	CSARVVGEADTQYF	TGCAGTGCTAGAGTTGTAGGGGAGGCAGATACGCAGTATTTT
many	TRBJ2-5	NA	TRBV29-1	CSVDSLQETQYF	TGCAGCGTTGATTCGCTTCAAGAGACCCAGTACTTC
many	TRBJ2-1	NA	TRBV4-1	CASSRAGTYNEQFF	TGCGCCAGCAGCCGCGCTGGGACCTACAATGAGCAGTTCTTC
many	TRBJ2-5	NA	TRBV7-2	CASSPRHETQYF	TGTGCCAGCAGCCCCCGACATGAGACCCAGTACTTC